Presented here are 22 T cell receptor beta chains from one specimen sequenced in a study of radiation and T cells in renal cell carcinoma. This table comes from immunoSEQ multiplex PCR, and its TCRdb copy is limited to in-frame clones, with some not included. This table has 150,000 to 200,000 clones, 88% appearing once. Time point of the sample: blood 4 weeks post-SBRT, at nephrectomy. Treatment denoted: 15 Gy SBRT to primary tumor, nephrectomy 4 weeks later. The sample in question was blood, obtained from a patient whose treatment included radiotherapy and nephrectomy. These receptors originate from a woman aged 45-59 years with renal cell carcinoma.

The genes are TRBV14 and TRBJ1-1, with D maybe TRBD1 (5 bases). This CDR3 region has 15 residues. The ends were cut back, 5 bases at V and 1 base at J, with 14 bases in the middle. CDR1 is SGHDN, CDR2 FVKESK, per germline. CDR3 sequence reads: CASSVSTGRNTEAFF. The CDR3 DNA sequence: TGTGCCAGCAGCGTCAGCACAGGAAGGAACACTGAAGCTTTCTTT.

This rearrangement joins TRBV6-5 to TRBJ1-1; the match to TRBD1 covers 10 bases. Germline-derived CDR1 and CDR2 are MNHEY and SVGAGI. Unmatched junction bases numbered 6, after V lost 7 bases and J lost 4 bases. The length of the CDR3 is 14 residues. CDR3 in amino acids: CASTMTGGFTEAFF. DNA of the CDR3: TGTGCCAGCACCATGACAGGGGGCTTCACTGAAGCTTTCTTT.

The chain uses TRBV5-1 and TRBJ2-5; 9 bases are a match to TRBD2. V was clipped by 4 bases and J by 5 bases; unmatched bases: 18. Looked up from germline, CDR1 is SGHRS and CDR2 is YFSETQ. There are 18 residues in the CDR3. The CDR3 DNA is TGCGCCAGCAGCACCCCACGGCAGACTAGCGGATCGGGGGAGACCCAGTACTTC. Translation: CASSTPRQTSGSGETQYF.

V is TRBV19 and J is TRBJ2-2; D may be TRBD2 (6 bases). The CDR3 runs 15 residues. Trimming left V 7 bases short and J 5 bases short, with 17 bases between. Germline loops: CDR1 LNHDA, CDR2 SQIVND (reference sequence). CDR3 sequence (DNA): TGTGCCAGTACCCCGCCAGGGAGGTGGACCGGGGAGCTGTTTTTT. Protein product: CASTPPGRWTGELFF.

The V gene is TRBV7-9, the J gene TRBJ1-1; 7 bases fit TRBD1. The CDR3 contains 15 residues. After removal of 7 bases from V and 3 bases from J, the junction contained 11 bases not matched to a gene. Germline CDR1 reads SEHNR; CDR2 reads FQNEAQ (reference sequence). The CDR3: CASTQWGQTYTEAFF. CDR3 coding DNA: TGTGCCAGCACCCAATGGGGACAGACATACACTGAAGCTTTCTTT.

The chain joins TRBV7-2 to TRBJ2-4; the D call may be TRBD1 or TRBD2 (5 bases each). V was shortened by 5 bases and J by 0 bases, with 14 bases between the two germline ends. This CDR3 contains 16 residues. CDR1 and CDR2 from the germline V gene are SGHTA and FQGNSA. The CDR3, as DNA: TGTGCCAGCAGCCTACTAACCGGGACAGCCAAAAACATTCAGTACTTC. Its protein product is CASSLLTGTAKNIQYF.

This rearrangement joins TRBV5-1 to TRBJ2-6, with D hard to call. The CDR3 is 16 amino acids. Trimming shortened V by 4 bases and J by 0 bases, and 11 bases separated the two germline ends. Germline CDR1 and CDR2: SGHRS and YFSETQ. For the CDR3, the DNA is TGCGCCAGCAGCACCACAGTCCGCTCTGGGGCCAACGTCCTGACTTTC. Amino acid sequence: CASSTTVRSGANVLTF.

This clone was seen a few times. The chain is built from TRBV7-2 and TRBJ1-6; D is uncertain. The CDR3 is 15 residues long. Germline V CDR1 and CDR2: SGHTA, FQGNSA. V gave up 1 base and J gave up 11 bases, with 15 bases separating them. The CDR3 loop is CASSLESGEATPLHF. The DNA of the CDR3 is TGTGCCAGCAGCTTAGAGTCAGGAGAGGCAACACCCCTCCACTTT.

The chain combines TRBV5-8 with TRBJ1-5; D ambiguous. V gave up 9 bases and J gave up 1 base, with 17 bases separating them. The CDR3 is 15 residues long. CDR1 and CDR2 (germline): SGHTS, YDEGEE. CDR3 residues: CANIRKPRSNQPQHF. The CDR3 DNA sequence: TGTGCCAACATTCGGAAACCCAGGAGCAATCAGCCCCAGCATTTT.

The chain is built from TRBV6-5 and TRBJ1-5, with D uncertain. Germline V CDR1 and CDR2: MNHEY, SVGAGI. With 0 bases removed from V and 0 bases from J, the gap between germline ends came to 6 bases. The CDR3 runs to 15 residues. Here the CDR3 DNA reads TGTGCCAGCAGTTACTCAAGTGTTAGCAATCAGCCCCAGCATTTT. It is translated as CASSYSSVSNQPQHF.

Details on this clone: At one end the junction does not follow the germline gene, possibly because of a read error. The chain uses TRBV2 and TRBJ1-2; D perhaps matches TRBD1 (5 bases). Germline V gene sequence: CDR1 SNHLY, CDR2 FYNNEI. This CDR3 has 8 amino acids. For the CDR3, the DNA is TGTGCCAGCCCCCGGGACTTCTTC. This translates into CASPRDFF.

This clone was found once. This chain joins TRBV2 and TRBJ2-2, with D unresolved. Trimming removed 4 bases from V and 2 bases from J, with 11 bases in between. Germline V gene lookup returns CDR1 SNHLY and CDR2 FYNNEI. The CDR3 has 15 amino acids. The CDR3 nucleotides read TGTGCCAGCAGTGTGTTGAACCGCAACACCGGGGAGCTGTTTTTT. It codes for CASSVLNRNTGELFF. Based on the CDR3 plus reference TRBV2 and TRBJ2-2, the full variable domain is EPEVTQTPSHQVTQMGQEVILRCVPISNHLYFYWYRQILGQKVEFLVSFYNNEISEKSEIFDDQFSVERPDGSNFTLKIRSTKLEDSAMYFCASSVLNRNTGELFFGEGSRLTVL.

The V gene is TRBV5-6, the J gene TRBJ1-2; D ambiguous. Looked up from germline, CDR1 is SGHDT and CDR2 is YYEEEE. Between the trimmed V and J ends, which lost 4 bases and 4 bases, there was a span of 17 bases. The CDR3 contains 15 residues. In nucleotides, the CDR3 is TGTGCCAGCAGCGGACCCGGGCCACTGGGCTATGGCTACACCTTC. This codes for CASSGPGPLGYGYTF. The variable domain in full, with the rest retrieved from reference TRBV5-6 and TRBJ1-2, is DAGVTQSPTHLIKTRGQQVTLRCSPKSGHDTVSWYQQALGQGPQFIFQYYEEEERQRGNFPDRFSGHQFPNYSSELNVNALLLGDSALYLCASSGPGPLGYGYTFGSGTRLTVV.

The rearrangement links TRBV5-6 to TRBJ1-4; the match to TRBD1 covers 7 bases. Germline V CDR1 and CDR2: SGHDT, YYEEEE. The CDR3 totals 14 residues. V lost 4 bases to trimming and J lost 8 bases; unmatched junction nucleotides: 8. The CDR3 sequence: CASSQGTDPEKLFF. CDR3 sequence (DNA): TGTGCCAGCAGCCAAGGGACAGACCCAGAAAAACTGTTTTTT.

The gene calls are TRBV6-1 and TRBJ1-6, with 7 nucleotides matching TRBD1. The CDR3 runs to 14 residues. Trimming removed 2 bases from V and 10 bases from J; junction bases left unmatched: 5. In germline, CDR1 is MNHNS, CDR2 SASEGT. The CDR3: CASSETTGLSPLHF. The CDR3 nucleotides read TGTGCCAGCAGTGAAACGACAGGGCTATCACCCCTCCACTTT.

The J gene is TRBJ2-4, the V gene TRBV7-2; no definite D call. The CDR3 runs 15 residues. CDR1 is SGHTA, CDR2 FQGNSA, per germline. The V gene lost 5 bases and the J gene lost 4 bases, with 15 bases spanning the gap. CDR3 region: CASSPEIGPKNIQYF. DNA of the CDR3: TGTGCCAGCAGCCCAGAAATCGGTCCGAAAAACATTCAGTACTTC.

A word on this clone: The same CDR3 also results from other DNA sequences found in this sample. The chain joins TRBV19 to TRBJ2-5; no reliable D call. V was trimmed by 1 base and J by 2 bases, leaving 8 bases between them. This CDR3 spans 14 amino acids. Germline CDR1 reads LNHDA; CDR2 reads SQIVND (reference sequence). CDR3 protein: CASSIGTLQETQYF. In DNA, the CDR3 is TGTGCCAGTAGTATAGGGACCCTTCAAGAGACCCAGTACTTC.

This clone has only one observation. CDR3 bases: TGTGCCAGTAGTATAAGGACAACTGTCTCTGGAAACACCATATATTTT. Translation: CASSIRTTVSGNTIYF. The J gene is TRBJ1-3, the V gene TRBV19; TRBD1 might be the D (5 bases). Deletions cut 2 bases from V and 0 bases from J, with 11 bases between. The CDR3 totals 16 residues. Germline CDR1 reads LNHDA; CDR2 reads SQIVND (reference sequence).

The rearrangement joins TRBV19 to TRBJ2-2, with TRBD1 matching 8 bases. The CDR3 is 14 residues long. The V and J ends lost 8 bases and 1 base, in that order; junction bases with no gene match: 3. Germline CDR1 reads LNHDA; CDR2 reads SQIVND (reference sequence). The CDR3: CASGTGQNTGELFF. The CDR3 DNA reads TGTGCCAGTGGGACAGGCCAGAACACCGGGGAGCTGTTTTTT.

This clone was found a few times. The V and J genes are TRBV14 and TRBJ2-7; D call uncertain. Germline V lookup: CDR1 SGHDN, CDR2 FVKESK. This CDR3 contains 13 residues. Trimming removed 2 bases from V and 4 bases from J, with 9 bases in between. DNA for the CDR3: TGTGCCAGCAGCCAACAGGTGGCATACGAGCAGTACTTC. Translating gives CASSQQVAYEQYF. Based on the CDR3 plus reference TRBV14 and TRBJ2-7, the full variable domain is EAGVTQFPSHSVIEKGQTVTLRCDPISGHDNLYWYRRVMGKEIKFLLHFVKESKQDESGMPNNRFLAERTGGTYSTLKVQPAELEDSGVYFCASSQQVAYEQYFGPGTRLTVT.

The chain is built from TRBV5-4 and TRBJ1-1; no firm D call. Germline V gene data show CDR1 as SGHNT and CDR2 as YYREEE (reference sequence). Trimming pared 0 bases from V and 0 bases from J, leaving 12 bases between. The CDR3 length is 16 residues. The CDR3 DNA is TGTGCCAGCAGCTTGGGCTCGGCTCTCTTGAACACTGAAGCTTTCTTT. It encodes CASSLGSALLNTEAFF.

The chain combines TRBV5-8 with TRBJ1-2, with unresolved D. CDR1 is SGHTS and CDR2 is YDEGEE in the germline V gene. V was trimmed by 3 bases and J by 4 bases, leaving 7 bases between them. This CDR3 has 12 amino acids. The CDR3 nucleotides read TGTGCCAGCAGCTCGGACGTCTATGGCTACACCTTC. The encoded protein is CASSSDVYGYTF.